The 18 T cell receptor beta chains presented below share a single source sample, sequenced in a study of identical twins. One entry per CDR3 protein results from TCRdb running MiXCR on the 5' RACE reads. The data contain hundreds of thousands of distinct CDR3 sequences, 5.5% to 7.5% of them seen just once; the ten biggest clones take up roughly 2%. Source material: naive T cells sorted from blood. The receptors derive from a man aged 18-30 years in good health.

The table lists this clonotype with many counts. This chain uses TRBV6-5 with TRBJ2-5; 8 bases match TRBD1. V shed 4 bases and J 4 bases; nucleotides not matched to a gene: 8. The germline V gene has CDR1 MNHEY and CDR2 SVGAGI. This CDR3 is 15 amino acids long. CDR3 coding DNA: TGTGCCAGCAGTTCAGGACAGGGCCGTTTAGAGACCCAGTACTTC. It is translated as CASSSGQGRLETQYF.

This clonotype was recorded a few times. The rearrangement joins TRBV3-1 to TRBJ1-6; D gene uncertain. CDR1 and CDR2 (germline): LGHDT, YNNKEL (reference sequence). Trimming shortened V by 6 bases and J by 7 bases, and 13 bases separated the two germline ends. The CDR3 is made up of 14 amino acids. CDR3 sequence (DNA): TGTGCCAGCAGTGAGTCAGAGGGAAATTCACCCCTCCACTTT. Translation: CASSESEGNSPLHF.

Many counts were recorded for this clonotype. The CDR3 bases are TGTGCCAGCAGTTCATCTCGGCAGACTAGCACAGATACGCAGTATTTT. It yields the protein CASSSSRQTSTDTQYF. J is TRBJ2-3 and V is TRBV27; unclear D gene. The CDR3 has 16 amino acids. V lost 4 bases, J lost 0 bases, and 14 bases lay in between. Germline values: CDR1 MNHEY, CDR2 SMNVEV (reference sequence).

This clonotype was detected many times. The CDR3 spells CASSSADRASKNIQYF. CDR3 nucleotides: TGTGCCAGCAGCAGCGCGGACAGGGCTTCCAAAAACATTCAGTACTTC. The rearrangement uses TRBV7-2 and TRBJ2-4; TRBD1 agrees at 8 bases. V lost 5 bases, J lost 2 bases, and 8 bases stayed unmatched. The CDR3 has 16 residues. Germline V gene lookup returns CDR1 SGHTA and CDR2 FQGNSA.

There are many counts of this clonotype. The genes are TRBV29-1 and TRBJ2-2; no clear D gene. The CDR3 totals 13 residues. Germline loops: CDR1 SQVTM, CDR2 ANQGSEA. V lost 2 bases and J lost 4, with 8 bases in between. In DNA form, the CDR3 reads TGCAGCGTTGAATCAGGTGCCACCGGGGAGCTGTTTTTT. It codes for CSVESGATGELFF.

This clonotype was recorded many times. The chain uses TRBV6-5 and TRBJ1-2; D is possibly TRBD1 (5 bases). V was pared by 0 bases and J by 0 bases, with 8 bases between. The CDR3 extends over 15 amino acids. Germline CDR1 reads MNHEY; CDR2 reads SVGAGI. CDR3 amino acids: CASSYSGTTNYGYTF. In nucleotides, the CDR3 is TGTGCCAGCAGTTACTCGGGGACGACTAACTATGGCTACACCTTC.

The chain combines TRBV25-1 with TRBJ2-1; no definite D call. This CDR3 has 18 residues. Trimming removed 0 bases from V and 5 bases from J, with 20 bases in between. Germline V gene sequence: CDR1 MGHDK, CDR2 SYGVNS. Written as DNA, the CDR3 is TGTGCCAGCAGTGAATATATAAGAACCCGGTTAAACGACAATGAGCAGTTCTTC. It translates to CASSEYIRTRLNDNEQFF.

This clonotype was found a few times. The J gene is TRBJ2-3, the V gene TRBV6-1, with 12 bases fitting TRBD2. V was pared by 5 bases and J by 3 bases, with 12 bases of the junction left unmatched. The CDR3 length is 18 residues. The germline CDR1 and CDR2 sequences are MNHNS and SASEGT. The CDR3 coding sequence is TGTGCCAGCAGTCAACTAGCGGGAGGACTAAGGGGGACAGATACGCAGTATTTT. Its protein is CASSQLAGGLRGTDTQYF.

This clonotype appeared many times. This chain connects TRBV12-3 or TRBV12-4 to TRBJ2-5; 9 nucleotides agree with TRBD1. The V gene end was trimmed by 3 bases and the J gene end by 1 base; junction bases not matched to a gene: 6. The CDR3 runs 16 residues. The DNA for the CDR3 is TGTGCCAGCAGTTTTATTCCGGGACAGGGCCAAGAGACCCAGTACTTC. This encodes CASSFIPGQGQETQYF.

The chain employs TRBV20-1 and TRBJ1-5; maybe TRBD1 (6 bases). In germline, CDR1 is DFQATT, CDR2 SNEGSKA (reference sequence). Trimming pared 5 bases from V and 5 bases from J, leaving 22 bases between. This CDR3 has 16 residues. In DNA, the CDR3 is TGCAGTGCTGTAACACAGGGTCAGTTTGGTTATCAGCCCCAGCATTTT. As protein: CSAVTQGQFGYQPQHF.

Only a few counts were recorded for this clonotype. The chain employs TRBV7-9 and TRBJ2-3, with 7 bases that match TRBD2. The germline V gene encodes CDR1 SEHNR and CDR2 FQNEAQ (reference sequence). The V and J ends lost 6 bases and 4 bases, in that order; junction bases with no gene match: 10. The CDR3 is made up of 15 amino acids. The CDR3 nucleotides read TGTGCCAGCAGGGAGCGGGGAGTAGGATCAGATACGCAGTATTTT. It translates to CASRERGVGSDTQYF.

This clonotype has a count of ten or more. The V gene is TRBV29-1, the J gene TRBJ1-1, with D possibly being TRBD1 (6 bases). The CDR3 is 13 residues long. CDR1 is SQVTM and CDR2 is ANQGSEA in the germline V gene. Trimming stripped 7 bases from V and 2 bases from J, with 14 bases between. The CDR3 DNA follows: TGCAGCGCGGAGGACAGACCCAACACTGAAGCTTTCTTT. Amino acids: CSAEDRPNTEAFF.

This clonotype was seen a handful of times. The gene calls are TRBV5-5 and TRBJ1-3; no clear D. The CDR3 sequence is 17 residues long. The ends were cut back, 4 bases at V and 1 base at J, with 18 bases in the middle. CDR1 SGHKS and CDR2 YYEKEE come from the germline V gene (reference sequence). In DNA, the CDR3 is TGTGCCAGCAGCCGCCGGAGGAGTCGGATATCTGGAAACACCATATATTTT. Its protein product is CASSRRRSRISGNTIYF.

This clonotype has only a few counts. V usage is TRBV7-9 and J usage is TRBJ2-7, with 9 bases lining up with TRBD2. The trim removed 4 bases at V and 0 bases at J, leaving 10 bases unmatched. The length of the CDR3 is 17 residues. CDR1 is SEHNR, CDR2 FQNEAQ, per germline (reference sequence). CDR3 nucleotides: TGTGCCAGCAGCTCTGGCCTAGCGGGACGCCCCTCCTACGAGCAGTACTTC. It codes for CASSSGLAGRPSYEQYF.

This clonotype was seen more than once but under ten times. The J gene is TRBJ2-3, the V gene TRBV20-1, with 16 positions matching TRBD2. V dropped 3 bases and J dropped 1; count of bases not matched to a gene: 7. The CDR3 contains 18 residues. Germline V gene lookup returns CDR1 DFQATT and CDR2 SNEGSKA (reference sequence). The CDR3, as DNA: TGCAGTGCTAGGCCGGGACTAGCGGGAGGGCCTCGCACAGATACGCAGTATTTT. The encoded protein is CSARPGLAGGPRTDTQYF.

This clonotype has ten or more counts. V usage is TRBV20-1 and J usage is TRBJ2-7; TRBD1 matches at 10 bases. Unmatched junction bases numbered 4, after V lost 4 bases and J lost 4 bases. The CDR3 consists of 13 residues. Per the germline V gene, CDR1 is DFQATT and CDR2 is SNEGSKA (reference sequence). The DNA of the CDR3 is TGCAGTGCTACCAGGACAGGGGGGTACGAGCAGTACTTC. Its protein is CSATRTGGYEQYF.

This clonotype was observed many times. V gene TRBV6-1 combines with J gene TRBJ2-2, with TRBD2 matching 13 bases. CDR1 is MNHNS and CDR2 is SASEGT in the germline V gene. The trim removed 3 bases at V and 6 bases at J, leaving 1 base unmatched. The CDR3 runs 15 residues. CDR3: CASSDGLAGAGELFF. The CDR3 bases are TGTGCCAGCAGTGACGGACTAGCGGGGGCCGGGGAGCTGTTTTTT.

This clonotype has more than one count but fewer than ten. CDR3 sequence: CASSPQAGGTYNEQFF. CDR3 DNA sequence: TGCGCCAGCAGCCCGCAAGCGGGAGGAACCTACAATGAGCAGTTCTTC. V and J are TRBV5-1 and TRBJ2-1, with 9 bases aligning to TRBD2. V shed 4 bases, J shed 2 bases, and the junction held 7 bases outside the gene matches. The germline V gene encodes CDR1 SGHRS and CDR2 YFSETQ. The CDR3 spans 16 residues. The whole variable domain, filled in from reference TRBV5-1 and TRBJ2-1, reads KAGVTQTPRYLIKTRGQQVTLSCSPISGHRSVSWYQQTPGQGLQFLFEYFSETQRNKGNFPGRFSGRQFSNSRSEMNVSTLELGDSALYLCASSPQAGGTYNEQFFGPGTRLTVL.